This record covers a single TCR beta chain. What it recognizes is unknown. The entry originates in a study of post-analysis software for immune sequencing data. Study in general: Multiple sclerosis in the patients followed relapsing-remitting, secondary progressive and progressive-relapsing courses.

Unique molecular identifiers were present in the TCR beta cDNA libraries. Input of about 0.9 to 10 million T cells yielded some 500,000 cDNA molecules. From the PCR reads, TCRdb called clonotypes with MiXCR, one entry per CDR3 protein. This table holds 400,000 to 500,000 distinct CDR3 sequences, about 40% found once. Study-wide points: Batch-mates among the samples co-clustered strongly by F measure. Relative to controls, patients had 5 or 6 TRBV segments at higher frequency, with TRBV5-6, TRBV5-1 and TRBV20-1 among these. Normalized Chao1 diversity was significantly reduced in patients versus controls.

This CDR3 is built from 13 residues. Germline CDR1 and CDR2: GTSNPN and SVGIG (reference sequence). The sequencing input was blood. This sequence joins TRBV30 and TRBJ2-4, with a tentative D call TRBD2 (6 bases). The end of the DNA is better explained by TRBJ2-7, so the J call may be wrong. This sequence originates from a girl aged 2 to 10 with multiple sclerosis. The chain's CDR3 is CAWSLGGQYEQYF. As DNA, the CDR3 is TGTGCCTGGAGTTTAGGAGGGCAATACGAGCAGTACTTC.